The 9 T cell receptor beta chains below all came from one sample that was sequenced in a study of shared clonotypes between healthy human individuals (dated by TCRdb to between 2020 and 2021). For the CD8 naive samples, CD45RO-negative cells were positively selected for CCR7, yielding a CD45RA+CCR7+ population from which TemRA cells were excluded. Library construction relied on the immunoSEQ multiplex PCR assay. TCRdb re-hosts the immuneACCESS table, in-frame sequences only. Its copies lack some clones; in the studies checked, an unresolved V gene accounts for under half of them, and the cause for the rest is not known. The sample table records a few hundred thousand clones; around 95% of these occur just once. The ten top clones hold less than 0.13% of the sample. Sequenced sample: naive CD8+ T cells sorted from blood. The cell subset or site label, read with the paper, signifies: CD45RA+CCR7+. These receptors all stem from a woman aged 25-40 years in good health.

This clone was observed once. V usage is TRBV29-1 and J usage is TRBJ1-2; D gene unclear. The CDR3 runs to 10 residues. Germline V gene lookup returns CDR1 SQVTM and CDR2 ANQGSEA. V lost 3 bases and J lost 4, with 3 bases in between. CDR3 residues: CSVDTYGYTF. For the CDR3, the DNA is TGCAGCGTTGACACCTATGGCTACACCTTC.

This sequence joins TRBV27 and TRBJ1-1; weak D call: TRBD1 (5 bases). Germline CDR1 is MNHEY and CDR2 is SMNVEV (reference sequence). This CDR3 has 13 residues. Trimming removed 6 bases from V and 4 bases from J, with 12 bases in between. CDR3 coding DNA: TGTGCCAGCAGCCCCTCGACAGCCACTGAAGCTTTCTTT. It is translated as CASSPSTATEAFF.

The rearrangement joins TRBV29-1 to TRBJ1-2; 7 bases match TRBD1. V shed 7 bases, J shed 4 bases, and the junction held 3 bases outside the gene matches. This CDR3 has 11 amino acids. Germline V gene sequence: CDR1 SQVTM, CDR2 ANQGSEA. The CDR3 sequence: CSAQGVYGYTF. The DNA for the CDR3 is TGCAGCGCCCAGGGGGTCTATGGCTACACCTTC.

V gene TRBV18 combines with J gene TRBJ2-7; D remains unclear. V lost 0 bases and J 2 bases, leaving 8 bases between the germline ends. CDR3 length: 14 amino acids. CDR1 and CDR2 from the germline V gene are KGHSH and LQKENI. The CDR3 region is CASSPPPPPYEQYF. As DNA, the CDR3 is TGTGCCAGCTCACCACCCCCCCCACCCTACGAGCAGTACTTC.

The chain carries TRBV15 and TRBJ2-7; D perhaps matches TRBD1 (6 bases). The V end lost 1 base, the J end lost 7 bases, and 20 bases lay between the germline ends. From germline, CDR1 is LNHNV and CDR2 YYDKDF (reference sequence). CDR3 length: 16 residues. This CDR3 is CATSRGGMGAAREQYF. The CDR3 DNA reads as TGTGCCACCAGCAGAGGGGGGATGGGGGCAGCGCGGGAGCAGTACTTC. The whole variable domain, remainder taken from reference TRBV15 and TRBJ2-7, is DAMVIQNPRYQVTQFGKPVTLSCSQTLNHNVMYWYQQKSSQAPKLLFHYYDKDFNNEADTPDNFQSRRPNTSFCFLDIRSPGLGDTAMYLCATSRGGMGAAREQYFGPGTRLTVT.

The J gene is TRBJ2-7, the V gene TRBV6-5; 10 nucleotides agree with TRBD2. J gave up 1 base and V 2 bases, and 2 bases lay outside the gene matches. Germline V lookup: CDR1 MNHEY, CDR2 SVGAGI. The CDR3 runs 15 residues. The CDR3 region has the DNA TGTGCCAGCAGTTACCTAGCGGGAGAATCCTACGAGCAGTACTTC. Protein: CASSYLAGESYEQYF.

The CDR3 DNA is TGTGCCAGCAGCCAAGGACAGAGAAGCTCTGGAAACACCATATATTTT. It is translated as CASSQGQRSSGNTIYF. This chain connects TRBV13 to TRBJ1-3, with D maybe TRBD1 (6 bases). Germline CDR1 reads PRHDT; CDR2 reads FYEKMQ (reference sequence). This CDR3 has 16 residues. Trimming shortened V by 5 bases and J by 0 bases, and 14 bases separated the two germline ends.

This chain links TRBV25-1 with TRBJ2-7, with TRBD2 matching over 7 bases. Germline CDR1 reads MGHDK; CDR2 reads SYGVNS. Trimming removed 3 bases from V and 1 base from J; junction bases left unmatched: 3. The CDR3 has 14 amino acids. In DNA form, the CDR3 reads TGTGCCAGCAGTGATGGACTAGTTTCCTACGAGCAGTACTTC. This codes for CASSDGLVSYEQYF.

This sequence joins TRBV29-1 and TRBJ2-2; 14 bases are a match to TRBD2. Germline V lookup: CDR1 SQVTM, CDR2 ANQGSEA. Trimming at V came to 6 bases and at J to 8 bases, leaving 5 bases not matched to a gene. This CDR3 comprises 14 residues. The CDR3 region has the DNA TGCAGCGTGGGGACTAGCGGGAGAGGAGGGGAGCTGTTTTTT. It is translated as CSVGTSGRGGELFF.